These 27 T cell receptor beta chains were all obtained from the same sample, sequenced in a study of shared clonotypes between healthy human individuals. This table comes from immunoSEQ multiplex PCR, and its TCRdb copy is limited to in-frame clones, with some not included. The data contain millions of clones, more than 80% of them singletons. Sequencing was performed on naive CD4+ T cells sorted from blood. Subset described: CD45RA+ positively selected. These receptors all stem from a man younger than 35 in good health.

V usage is TRBV2 and J usage is TRBJ1-5; tentative D call: TRBD1 (5 bases). The CDR3 is made up of 14 amino acids. CDR1 is SNHLY, CDR2 FYNNEI, per germline. Trimming removed 9 bases from V and 4 bases from J, with 16 bases in between. The CDR3 reads CASSSGGGNQPQHF. Written as DNA, the CDR3 is TGTGCCAGTAGCTCGGGGGGAGGGAATCAGCCCCAGCATTTT.

J is TRBJ1-3 and V is TRBV7-8, with 7 bases matching TRBD1. Germline V gene sequence: CDR1 SGHVS, CDR2 FQNEAQ. The CDR3 length is 18 residues. V lost 1 base, J lost 7 bases, and 16 bases stayed unmatched. Written as DNA, the CDR3 is TGTGCCAGCAGCTTAGGACACAGCACGGCAGGGGGTAGGAACACCATATATTTT. Amino acids: CASSLGHSTAGGRNTIYF.

V usage is TRBV21-1 and J usage is TRBJ1-4; the table's D call, TRBD1, was not checked against the DNA. TRBV21-1 is deemed a pseudogene. The CDR3 totals 16 residues. CDR3 sequence (DNA): TGTGCCAGCAGCAAATCAAGGGACAGGGGAGGTGAAAAACTGTTTTTT. It specifies CASSKSRDRGGEKLFF.

The CDR3 is CASSFWAVSNGELFF. The CDR3 nucleotides are TGTGCCAGCAGTTTTTGGGCAGTGTCGAACGGGGAGCTGTTTTTT. This chain uses TRBV28 with TRBJ2-2; no firm D call. The V gene lost 3 bases and the J gene lost 7 bases, with 15 bases spanning the gap. Germline CDR1 and CDR2: MDHEN and SYDVKM. The CDR3 has 15 amino acids.

The chain is built from TRBV5-4 and TRBJ2-7; 8 bases are shared with TRBD2. CDR1 SGHNT and CDR2 YYREEE come from the germline V gene (reference sequence). Germline trimming cut 2 bases from V and 7 bases from J; bases unmatched to any gene: 5. The CDR3 loop spans 13 amino acids. CDR3 loop: CASSLPSGGEQYF. DNA of the CDR3: TGTGCCAGCAGCTTACCCTCGGGGGGGGAGCAGTACTTC.

The chain combines TRBV28 with TRBJ2-1, with 9 positions matching TRBD1. The CDR3 length is 17 residues. The germline CDR1 and CDR2 sequences are MDHEN and SYDVKM. V was pared by 1 base and J by 6 bases, with 10 bases of the junction left unmatched. The DNA of the CDR3 is TGTGCCAGCAGTTTATACTGGCTGGGACAGGGTAGCAATGAGCAGTTCTTC. It is translated as CASSLYWLGQGSNEQFF.

This chain links TRBV9 with TRBJ2-1, with TRBD1 as a possible D gene (5 bases). V dropped 0 bases and J dropped 0 bases, with 10 bases sitting between them. This CDR3 comprises 16 residues. Germline values: CDR1 SGDLS, CDR2 YYNGEE. The CDR3 loop reads CASSVEGRSSYNEQFF. The CDR3, as DNA: TGTGCCAGCAGCGTAGAGGGGCGAAGCTCCTACAATGAGCAGTTCTTC.

The chain links TRBV2 to TRBJ2-7; 7 nucleotides match TRBD2. This CDR3 is 14 amino acids long. From germline, CDR1 is SNHLY and CDR2 FYNNEI. V gave up 11 bases and J gave up 6 bases; unmatched junction bases: 16. CDR3 coding DNA: TGTGCCGGACGGGGGAGCGGGACCCTTGGCGAGCAGTACTTC. It translates to CAGRGSGTLGEQYF. Full variable domain (rest looked up from reference TRBV2 and TRBJ2-7): EPEVTQTPSHQVTQMGQEVILRCVPISNHLYFYWYRQILGQKVEFLVSFYNNEISEKSEIFDDQFSVERPDGSNFTLKIRSTKLEDSAMYFCAGRGSGTLGEQYFGPGTRLTVT.

The V and J genes are TRBV18 and TRBJ1-2; a weak D match, TRBD1 (5 bases). CDR1 is KGHSH and CDR2 is LQKENI in the germline V gene. The V end lost 2 bases, the J end lost 2 bases, and 12 bases lay between the germline ends. This CDR3 is 15 amino acids long. In DNA form, the CDR3 reads TGTGCCAGCTCACCATATCCGGACACCAACTATGGCTACACCTTC. This sequence encodes CASSPYPDTNYGYTF.

This rearrangement joins TRBV9 to TRBJ2-7; D is undetermined. Trimming pared 0 bases from V and 2 bases from J, leaving 12 bases between. The CDR3 sequence is 15 residues long. Germline-derived CDR1 and CDR2 are SGDLS and YYNGEE. CDR3 sequence: CASSVEVGPAYEQYF. The CDR3 DNA reads as TGTGCCAGCAGCGTAGAGGTGGGTCCCGCCTACGAGCAGTACTTC.

The chain links TRBV2 to TRBJ1-5, with D uncertain. The CDR3 has 14 residues. Germline CDR1 reads SNHLY; CDR2 reads FYNNEI. V lost 3 bases and J lost 4, with 10 bases in between. DNA for the CDR3: TGTGCCAGCAGTGATCTAGTTTCGAATCAGCCCCAGCATTTT. It is translated as CASSDLVSNQPQHF.

To note about this clone: The same CDR3 also results from other DNA sequences found in this sample. This sequence joins TRBV6-6 and TRBJ1-1; D unresolved. Looked up from germline, CDR1 is MNHNY and CDR2 is SVGAGI (reference sequence). The CDR3 covers 12 residues. The V and J ends lost 8 bases and 1 base respectively, with 8 bases between them. Here the CDR3 reads CASSFGNTEAFF. CDR3 in DNA: TGTGCCAGCTCCTTTGGGAACACTGAAGCTTTCTTT.

V usage is TRBV5-1 and J usage is TRBJ2-2; perhaps TRBD2 as D (6 bases). From germline, CDR1 is SGHRS and CDR2 YFSETQ. Trimming took 1 base from V and 0 from J, leaving 13 bases between them. CDR3 size: 17 residues. The CDR3 is CASSLSPSASNTGELFF. CDR3 nucleotides: TGCGCCAGCAGCTTGAGCCCTAGCGCTTCGAACACCGGGGAGCTGTTTTTT. Based on the CDR3 plus reference TRBV5-1 and TRBJ2-2, the full variable domain is KAGVTQTPRYLIKTRGQQVTLSCSPISGHRSVSWYQQTPGQGLQFLFEYFSETQRNKGNFPGRFSGRQFSNSRSEMNVSTLELGDSALYLCASSLSPSASNTGELFFGEGSRLTVL.

The genes are TRBV28 and TRBJ1-1; D is ambiguous. Per the germline V gene, CDR1 is MDHEN and CDR2 is SYDVKM. V lost 1 base and J 1 base, leaving 16 bases between the germline ends. The CDR3 contains 17 residues. In DNA form, the CDR3 reads TGTGCCAGCAGTTTATTGCGCCTTAGGGCAGAGAACACTGAAGCTTTCTTT. Protein: CASSLLRLRAENTEAFF.

This clone was counted a single time. The chain recombines TRBV7-8 with TRBJ2-3; D is unresolved. The CDR3 covers 12 residues. Trimming shortened V by 6 bases and J by 6 bases, and 10 bases separated the two germline ends. Germline values: CDR1 SGHVS, CDR2 FQNEAQ. The CDR3 here is CASSSPPDTQYF. The DNA of the CDR3 is TGTGCCAGCAGTTCCCCGCCGGATACGCAGTATTTT. Full variable domain (missing parts from reference TRBV7-8 and TRBJ2-3): GAGVSQSPRYKVAKRGQDVALRCDPISGHVSLFWYQQALGQGPEFLTYFQNEAQLDKSGLPSDRFFAERPEGSVSTLKIQRTQQEDSAVYLCASSSPPDTQYFGPGTRLTVL.

This sequence joins TRBV30 and TRBJ2-7, with D possibly TRBD2 on 5 matching bases. Trimming took off 3 bases at V and 5 bases at J, with 20 bases between the two ends. The CDR3 loop spans 15 amino acids. Per the germline V gene, CDR1 is GTSNPN and CDR2 is SVGIG (reference sequence). The CDR3 loop reads CAWRQKRGFPDEQYF. DNA of the CDR3: TGTGCCTGGAGGCAGAAGCGAGGGTTTCCTGACGAGCAGTACTTC. Using reference TRBV30 and TRBJ2-7 for the parts outside the CDR3, the full variable domain is SQTIHQWPATLVQPVGSPLSLECTVEGTSNPNLYWYRQAAGRGLQLLFYSVGIGQISSEVPQNLSASRPQDRQFILSSKKLLLSDSGFYLCAWRQKRGFPDEQYFGPGTRLTVT.

The chain couples TRBV7-9 to TRBJ1-3, with TRBD1 matching 7 bases. Per the germline V gene, CDR1 is SEHNR and CDR2 is FQNEAQ (reference sequence). The trim removed 5 bases at V and 0 bases at J, leaving 10 bases unmatched. CDR3 length: 17 amino acids. CDR3 sequence: CASSRNSQGGSGNTIYF. CDR3 nucleotides: TGTGCCAGCAGCCGGAATTCCCAGGGGGGCTCTGGAAACACCATATATTTT. The complete variable domain, with remaining parts taken from reference TRBV7-9 and TRBJ1-3, reads DTGVSQNPRHKITKRGQNVTFRCDPISEHNRLYWYRQTLGQGPEFLTYFQNEAQLEKSRLLSDRFSAERPKGSFSTLEIQRTEQGDSAMYLCASSRNSQGGSGNTIYFGEGSWLTVV.

Comments on this clone: Different DNA sequences within this sample yield the same CDR3. This rearrangement joins TRBV6-1 to TRBJ2-7, with D tentatively TRBD1 (6 bases). Germline V gives CDR1 MNHNS, CDR2 SASEGT. The V gene lost 6 bases and the J gene lost 4 bases, with 7 bases spanning the gap. The CDR3 is made up of 11 amino acids. The CDR3, as DNA: TGTGCCAGCAGGGACAGATACGAGCAGTACTTC. Translation: CASRDRYEQYF.

The rearrangement joins TRBV19 to TRBJ2-7; TRBD2 agrees at 7 bases. CDR1 LNHDA and CDR2 SQIVND come from the germline V gene (reference sequence). The CDR3 covers 13 residues. V lost 4 bases to trimming and J lost 5 bases; unmatched junction nucleotides: 5. The CDR3 protein is CASSKRDTDEQYF. The CDR3, as DNA: TGTGCCAGTAGTAAGCGGGATACTGACGAGCAGTACTTC.

J is TRBJ1-4 and V is TRBV7-9; no reliable D call. V gave up 6 bases and J gave up 6 bases, with 11 bases separating them. The CDR3 has 13 amino acids. Germline CDR1 is SEHNR and CDR2 is FQNEAQ (reference sequence). The CDR3 loop is CASSQTSYEKLFF. The CDR3, as DNA: TGTGCCAGCAGTCAGACGTCATATGAAAAACTGTTTTTT.

The V and J genes are TRBV4-3 and TRBJ2-3; 11 bases are a match to TRBD2. Germline V gene lookup returns CDR1 LGHNA and CDR2 YSLEER. The junction had 5 bases not matched to a gene; V was cut back by 1 base and J by 5 bases. CDR3 length: 16 residues. CDR3 sequence (DNA): TGCGCCAGCAGCCAAGCCCTAGCGGGAGGAAGAGATACGCAGTATTTT. It yields the protein CASSQALAGGRDTQYF.

The CDR3 DNA follows: TGTGCCACCAGCAGAGAGACCTCCGGCTACACCTTC. It specifies CATSRETSGYTF. The rearrangement joins TRBV15 to TRBJ1-2; D gene ambiguous. V lost 0 bases and J 8 bases, leaving 7 bases between the germline ends. The CDR3 is 12 residues long. Germline CDR1 is LNHNV and CDR2 is YYDKDF (reference sequence).

The CDR3 reads CASSDSLQPGHEQYF. The DNA of the CDR3 is TGTGCCAGCAGTGATTCCCTCCAACCGGGACACGAGCAGTACTTC. The rearrangement joins TRBV25-1 to TRBJ2-7; either TRBD1 or TRBD2 may supply D (5 bases each). CDR1 is MGHDK, CDR2 SYGVNS, per germline. Trimming shortened V by 3 bases and J by 5 bases, and 17 bases separated the two germline ends. CDR3 length equals 15 residues.

As regards this clone: At one boundary the junction diverges from the germline segment, which might be a read error. This rearrangement joins TRBV5-1 to TRBJ2-7, with 7 nucleotides matching TRBD1. Germline V CDR1 and CDR2: SGHRS, YFSETQ. The CDR3 contains 14 residues. The chain's CDR3 is CASSLRQGSHEQYF. CDR3 in DNA: TGCGCCAGCAGCTTAAGACAGGGCTCCCACGAGCAGTACTTC.

This rearrangement joins TRBV18 to TRBJ2-3; 9 bases fit TRBD1. The CDR3 extends over 17 amino acids. V shed 2 bases and J 3 bases; nucleotides not matched to a gene: 9. Looked up from germline, CDR1 is KGHSH and CDR2 is LQKENI. Here the CDR3 DNA reads TGTGCCAGCTCACCAGTAACCACAGGGGGCGGGACAGATACGCAGTATTTT. Amino acids: CASSPVTTGGGTDTQYF.

This chain links TRBV5-4 with TRBJ2-1, with 10 nucleotides matching TRBD1. The CDR3 loop spans 15 amino acids. Per the germline V gene, CDR1 is SGHNT and CDR2 is YYREEE (reference sequence). Losses at the gene ends were 4 bases for V and 8 bases for J; bases not matched to a gene: 9. The CDR3 spells CASSPDRGGFYEQFF. CDR3 nucleotides: TGTGCCAGCAGCCCGGACAGGGGGGGGTTCTATGAGCAGTTCTTC.

This chain connects TRBV5-6 to TRBJ2-3, with TRBD2 as a possible D gene (5 bases). This CDR3 contains 15 residues. Trimming cost V 0 bases and J 2 bases, with 10 bases left between them. Germline V gene sequence: CDR1 SGHDT, CDR2 YYEEEE. CDR3 coding DNA: TGTGCCAGCAGCTTGGGGGAGATAACCACAGATACGCAGTATTTT. Translation: CASSLGEITTDTQYF.